The entry below gives a single T cell receptor beta chain sequence along with its context. Samples were assayed with immunoSEQ v3.0 at survey level. The assay was immunoSEQ multiplex PCR, and TCRdb's table has in-frame clones only and misses some. The sample contains under 50,000 clones, 94% of which appear only once. This specimen comes from a study of long-term antiretroviral therapy in people with HIV. Germline-derived CDR1 and CDR2 are MNHNY and SVGAGI (reference sequence). The CDR3 runs to 15 residues. V lost 2 bases to trimming and J lost 3 bases; unmatched junction nucleotides: 6. The input for sequencing was unsorted PBMCs, taken roughly 9.4 years after starting antiretroviral therapy. V and J are TRBV6-6 and TRBJ1-2; 7 nucleotides agree with TRBD1. The source is a man younger than 40 with HIV. The CDR3 DNA reads TGTGCCAGCAGTTACCCGAGGGGACAGCACTATGGCTACACCTTC. It encodes CASSYPRGQHYGYTF.